This T cell receptor (delta chain) was observed in a study of Vδ1+ human thymocytes. Whole-study results and caveats: Highly polyclonal TRG and TRD repertoires with Gaussian CDR3 length distributions appeared in thymus. Bulk repertoire data may be misinterpreted because of unexpected Vdelta2 sequences.

V dropped 5 bases and J dropped 2 bases, with 24 bases sitting between them. This CDR3 has 18 residues. CDR1 is TSWWSYY, CDR2 QGS, per germline. As to this clone: Its antigen is not known.

Sequences come from RNA converted to cDNA by reverse transcription. CDR3 amplicons came from multiplex PCR with pooled V-gene forward and constant-region reverse primers. TCRdb re-called the multiplex PCR reads via CATT. The table has roughly 56,000 delta-chain clones, around 15% seen once; the top ten hold about 0.38%. The V call is TRDV1, the J call TRDJ1; D is perhaps TRDD3 (5 bases). The sample consisted of Vdelta1+ gamma-delta thymocytes from the thymus. The subset: FACS-sorted CD3+ TCRalphabeta- TCRVdelta1+ TCRVdelta2- thymocytes. The TCR originated in a girl younger than two who had congenital heart surgery. This CDR3 is CALGPSTPRGEPTDKLIF. The CDR3 nucleotides read TGTGCTCTTGGGCCCTCTACCCCTAGAGGGGAACCTACCGATAAACTCATCTTT.